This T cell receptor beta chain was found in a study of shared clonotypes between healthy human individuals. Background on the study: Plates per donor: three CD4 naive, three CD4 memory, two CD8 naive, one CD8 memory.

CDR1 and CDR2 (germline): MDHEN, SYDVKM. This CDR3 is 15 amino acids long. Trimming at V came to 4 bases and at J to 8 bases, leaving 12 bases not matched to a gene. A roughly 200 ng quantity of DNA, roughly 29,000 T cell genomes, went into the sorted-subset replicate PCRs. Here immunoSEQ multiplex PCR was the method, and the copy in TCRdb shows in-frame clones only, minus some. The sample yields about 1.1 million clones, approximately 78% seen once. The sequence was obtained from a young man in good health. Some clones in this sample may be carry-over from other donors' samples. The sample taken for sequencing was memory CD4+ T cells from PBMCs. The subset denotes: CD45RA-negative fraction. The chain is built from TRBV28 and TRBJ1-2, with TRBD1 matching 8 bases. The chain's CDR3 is CASSSGQGKGVGYTF. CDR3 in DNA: TGTGCCAGCAGTTCCGGACAGGGAAAAGGAGTGGGCTACACCTTC.